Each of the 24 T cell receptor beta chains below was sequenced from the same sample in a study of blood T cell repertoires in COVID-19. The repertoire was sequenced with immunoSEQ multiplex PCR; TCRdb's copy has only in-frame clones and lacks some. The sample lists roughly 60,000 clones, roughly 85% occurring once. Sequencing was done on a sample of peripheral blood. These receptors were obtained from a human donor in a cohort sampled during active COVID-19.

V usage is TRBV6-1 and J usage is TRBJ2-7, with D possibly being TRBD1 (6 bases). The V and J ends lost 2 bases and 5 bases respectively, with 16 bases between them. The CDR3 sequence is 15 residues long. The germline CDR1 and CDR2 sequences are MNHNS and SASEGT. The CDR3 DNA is TGTGCCAGCAGTGAACGACAGGCCCCCACGGACGAGCAGTACTTC. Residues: CASSERQAPTDEQYF.

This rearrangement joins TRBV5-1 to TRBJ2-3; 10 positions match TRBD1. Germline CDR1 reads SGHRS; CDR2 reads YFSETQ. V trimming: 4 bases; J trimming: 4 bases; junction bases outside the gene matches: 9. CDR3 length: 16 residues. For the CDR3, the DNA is TGCGCCAGCAGCCCACCGGGACAGGGGTTTGCAGATACGCAGTATTTT. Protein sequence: CASSPPGQGFADTQYF.

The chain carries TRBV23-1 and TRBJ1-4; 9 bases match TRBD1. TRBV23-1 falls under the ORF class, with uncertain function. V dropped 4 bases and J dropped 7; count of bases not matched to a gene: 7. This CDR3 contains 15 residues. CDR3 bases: TGCGCCAGCAGTCGGAACAGGGGGCGGCGTGAAAAACTGTTTTTT. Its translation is CASSRNRGRREKLFF.

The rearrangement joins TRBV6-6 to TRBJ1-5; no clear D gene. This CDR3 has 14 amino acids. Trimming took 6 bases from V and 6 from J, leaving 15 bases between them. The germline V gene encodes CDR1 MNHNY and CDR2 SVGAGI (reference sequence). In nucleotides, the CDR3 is TGTGCCAGCAGCCCGGGAGGGCGGAGTCAGCCCCAGCATTTT. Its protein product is CASSPGGRSQPQHF.

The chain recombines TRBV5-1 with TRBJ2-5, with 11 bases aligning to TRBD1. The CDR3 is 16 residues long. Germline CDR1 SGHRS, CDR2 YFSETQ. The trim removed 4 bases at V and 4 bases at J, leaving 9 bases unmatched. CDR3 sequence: CASSVIPGTGGETQYF. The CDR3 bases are TGCGCCAGCAGCGTTATTCCCGGGACAGGGGGAGAGACCCAGTACTTC.

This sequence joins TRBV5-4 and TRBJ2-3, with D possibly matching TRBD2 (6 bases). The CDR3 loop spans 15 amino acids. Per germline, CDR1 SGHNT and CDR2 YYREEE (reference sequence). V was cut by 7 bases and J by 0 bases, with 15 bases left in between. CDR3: CASGRERVSTDTQYF. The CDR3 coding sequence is TGTGCCAGCGGTCGGGAGCGGGTTAGCACAGATACGCAGTATTTT.

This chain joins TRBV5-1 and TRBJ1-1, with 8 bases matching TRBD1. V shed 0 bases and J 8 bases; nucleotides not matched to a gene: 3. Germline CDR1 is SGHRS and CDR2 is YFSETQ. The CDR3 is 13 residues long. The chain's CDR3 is CASSLVQGAEAFF. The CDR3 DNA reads TGCGCCAGCAGCTTGGTTCAGGGGGCCGAAGCTTTCTTT.

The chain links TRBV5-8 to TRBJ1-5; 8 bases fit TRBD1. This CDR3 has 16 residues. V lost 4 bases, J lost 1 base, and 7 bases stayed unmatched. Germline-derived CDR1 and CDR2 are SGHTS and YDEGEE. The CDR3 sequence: CASSRRDRWSNQPQHF. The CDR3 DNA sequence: TGTGCCAGCAGCCGGAGGGACAGGTGGAGCAATCAGCCCCAGCATTTT.

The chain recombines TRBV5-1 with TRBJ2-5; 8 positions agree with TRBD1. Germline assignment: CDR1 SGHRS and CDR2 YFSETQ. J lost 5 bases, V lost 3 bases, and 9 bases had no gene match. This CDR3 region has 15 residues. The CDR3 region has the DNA TGCGCCAGCAGCTCCCCGGACAGGGCAGGCGAGACCCAGTACTTC. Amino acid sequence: CASSSPDRAGETQYF.

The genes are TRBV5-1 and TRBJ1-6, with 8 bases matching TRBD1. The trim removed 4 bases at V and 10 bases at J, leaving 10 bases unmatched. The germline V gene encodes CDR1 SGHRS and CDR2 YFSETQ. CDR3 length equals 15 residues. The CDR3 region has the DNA TGCGCCAGCAGCACCGTTGCAGGGGGCGGGTCACCCCTCCACTTT. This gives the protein CASSTVAGGGSPLHF.

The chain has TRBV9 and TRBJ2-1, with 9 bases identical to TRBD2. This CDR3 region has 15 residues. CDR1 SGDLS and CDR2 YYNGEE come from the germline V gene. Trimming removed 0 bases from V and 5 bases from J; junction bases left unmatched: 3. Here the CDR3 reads CASSVGGGGDNEQFF. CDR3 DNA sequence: TGTGCCAGCAGCGTAGGCGGGGGGGGCGACAATGAGCAGTTCTTC. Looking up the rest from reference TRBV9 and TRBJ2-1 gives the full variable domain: DSGVTQTPKHLITATGQRVTLRCSPRSGDLSVYWYQQSLDQGLQFLIQYYNGEERAKGNILERFSAQQFPDLHSELNLSSLELGDSALYFCASSVGGGGDNEQFFGPGTRLTVL.

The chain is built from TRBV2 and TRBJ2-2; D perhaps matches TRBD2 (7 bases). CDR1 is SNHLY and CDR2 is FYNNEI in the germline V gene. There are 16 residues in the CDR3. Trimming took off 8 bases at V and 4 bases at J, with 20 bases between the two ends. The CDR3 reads CASDPQGGGGTGELFF. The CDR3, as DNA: TGTGCCAGCGATCCTCAGGGCGGGGGCGGCACCGGGGAGCTGTTTTTT.

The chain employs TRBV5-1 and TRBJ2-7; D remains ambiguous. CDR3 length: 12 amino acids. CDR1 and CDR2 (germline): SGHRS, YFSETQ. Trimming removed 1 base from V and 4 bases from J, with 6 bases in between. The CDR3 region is CASSLSPYEQYF. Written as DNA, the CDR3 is TGCGCCAGCAGCTTGTCCCCTTACGAGCAGTACTTC.

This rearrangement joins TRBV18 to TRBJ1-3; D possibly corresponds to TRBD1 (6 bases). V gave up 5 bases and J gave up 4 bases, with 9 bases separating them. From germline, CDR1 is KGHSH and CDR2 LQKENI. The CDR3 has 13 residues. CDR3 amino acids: CASSTGPGNTIYF. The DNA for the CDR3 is TGTGCCAGCTCAACAGGGCCCGGAAACACCATATATTTT.

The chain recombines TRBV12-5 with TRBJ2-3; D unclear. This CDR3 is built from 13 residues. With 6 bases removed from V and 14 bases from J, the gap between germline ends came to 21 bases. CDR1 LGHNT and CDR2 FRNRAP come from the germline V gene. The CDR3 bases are TGTGCTAGTGGCCTCCGATCTCTACGTACGGGGTATTTT. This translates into CASGLRSLRTGYF.

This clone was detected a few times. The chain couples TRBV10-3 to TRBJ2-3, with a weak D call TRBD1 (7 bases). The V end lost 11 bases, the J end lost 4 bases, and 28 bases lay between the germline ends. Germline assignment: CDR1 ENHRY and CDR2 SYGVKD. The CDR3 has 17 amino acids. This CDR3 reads CASHSGTDYSGADTQYF. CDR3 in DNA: TGTGCCTCGCACTCCGGGACAGACTATAGCGGCGCAGATACGCAGTATTTT.

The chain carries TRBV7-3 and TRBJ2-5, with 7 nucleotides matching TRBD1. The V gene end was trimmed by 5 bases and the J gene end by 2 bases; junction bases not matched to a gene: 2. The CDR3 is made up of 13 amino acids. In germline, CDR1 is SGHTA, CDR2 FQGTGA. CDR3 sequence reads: CASSRDSQETQYF. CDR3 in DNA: TGTGCCAGCAGCCGGGACAGTCAAGAGACCCAGTACTTC.

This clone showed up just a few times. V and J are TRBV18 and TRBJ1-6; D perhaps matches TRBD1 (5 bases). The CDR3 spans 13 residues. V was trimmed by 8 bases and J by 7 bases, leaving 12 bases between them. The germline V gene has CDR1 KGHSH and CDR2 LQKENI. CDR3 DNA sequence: TGTGCCAGCGGAAAGGCAGGGAATTCACCCCTCCACTTT. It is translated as CASGKAGNSPLHF. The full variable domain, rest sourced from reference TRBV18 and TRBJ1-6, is NAGVMQNPRHLVRRRGQEARLRCSPMKGHSHVYWYRQLPEEGLKFMVYLQKENIIDESGMPKERFSAEFPKEGPSILRIQQVVRGDSAAYFCASGKAGNSPLHFGNGTRLTVT.

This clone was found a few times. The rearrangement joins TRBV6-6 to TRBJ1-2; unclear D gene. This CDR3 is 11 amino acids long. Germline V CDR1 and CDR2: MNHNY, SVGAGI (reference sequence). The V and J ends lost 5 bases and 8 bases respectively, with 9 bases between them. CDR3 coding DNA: TGTGCCAGCAGTAATACCGGGGGCTACACCTTC. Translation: CASSNTGGYTF.

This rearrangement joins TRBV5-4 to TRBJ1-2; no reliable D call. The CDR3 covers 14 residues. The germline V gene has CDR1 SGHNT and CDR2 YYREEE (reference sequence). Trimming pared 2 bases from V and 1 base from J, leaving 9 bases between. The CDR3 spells CASSFNDNNYGYTF. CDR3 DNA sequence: TGTGCCAGCAGCTTTAACGACAATAACTATGGCTACACCTTC. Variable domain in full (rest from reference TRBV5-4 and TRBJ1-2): ETGVTQSPTHLIKTRGQQVTLRCSSQSGHNTVSWYQQALGQGPQFIFQYYREEENGRGNFPPRFSGLQFPNYSSELNVNALELDDSALYLCASSFNDNNYGYTFGSGTRLTVV.

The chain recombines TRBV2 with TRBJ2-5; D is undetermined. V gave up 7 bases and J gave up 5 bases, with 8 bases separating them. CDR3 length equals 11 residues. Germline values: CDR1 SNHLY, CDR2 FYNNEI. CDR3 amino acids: CASTALETQYF. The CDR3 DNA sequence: TGTGCCAGCACTGCGTTGGAGACCCAGTACTTC.

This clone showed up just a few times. CDR3 bases: TGTGCCAGCAGCATTGACAGGGAGGCGACTGAAGCTTTCTTT. Its protein is CASSIDREATEAFF. This sequence joins TRBV27 and TRBJ1-1; 7 positions agree with TRBD1. CDR1 and CDR2 from the germline V gene are MNHEY and SMNVEV (reference sequence). This CDR3 has 14 amino acids. V was pared by 6 bases and J by 5 bases, with 9 bases of the junction left unmatched.

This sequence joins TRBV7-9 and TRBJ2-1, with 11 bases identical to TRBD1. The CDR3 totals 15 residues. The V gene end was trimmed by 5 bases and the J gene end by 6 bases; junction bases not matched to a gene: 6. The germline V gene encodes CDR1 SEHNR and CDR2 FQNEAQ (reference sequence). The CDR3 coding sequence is TGTGCCAGCAGCCGGACAGGGGGCGCGGCCAATGAGCAGTTCTTC. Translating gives CASSRTGGAANEQFF.

The CDR3 loop is CATRTGQGAKQPQHF. The CDR3 bases are TGTGCCACCAGAACCGGACAGGGGGCGAAACAGCCCCAGCATTTT. The rearrangement uses TRBV15 and TRBJ1-5; 11 positions match TRBD1. The V and J ends lost 6 bases and 7 bases, in that order; junction bases with no gene match: 8. Germline V gene sequence: CDR1 LNHNV, CDR2 YYDKDF (reference sequence). This CDR3 spans 15 amino acids.